The text below deals with one TCR beta chain. The antigen is not known. The germline CDR1 and CDR2 sequences are DFQATT and SNEGSKA (reference sequence). The CDR3 has 15 amino acids. V was trimmed by 1 base and J by 7 bases, leaving 20 bases between them. Tregs were sorted as CD4+CD25+CD127-/low cells. TCRdb re-called the 5' RACE reads through MiXCR, storing one row per CDR3 protein. The sample has 35,000 to 45,000 distinct CDR3 sequences, 22% seen once. Study findings and constraints: Tumor-infiltrating Treg TCR alpha and beta sequences overlapped most with tumor naive CD4+ T cells, then blood naive.

This receptor was obtained from a female donor with breast cancer. V and J are TRBV20-1 and TRBJ2-7, with D possibly TRBD1 on 6 matching bases. Sequencing was performed on Tregs sorted from a lymph node. CDR3 residues: CSARGAGTPSWEQYF. CDR3 sequence (DNA): TGCAGTGCTAGAGGCGCCGGGACACCTTCTTGGGAGCAGTACTTC.